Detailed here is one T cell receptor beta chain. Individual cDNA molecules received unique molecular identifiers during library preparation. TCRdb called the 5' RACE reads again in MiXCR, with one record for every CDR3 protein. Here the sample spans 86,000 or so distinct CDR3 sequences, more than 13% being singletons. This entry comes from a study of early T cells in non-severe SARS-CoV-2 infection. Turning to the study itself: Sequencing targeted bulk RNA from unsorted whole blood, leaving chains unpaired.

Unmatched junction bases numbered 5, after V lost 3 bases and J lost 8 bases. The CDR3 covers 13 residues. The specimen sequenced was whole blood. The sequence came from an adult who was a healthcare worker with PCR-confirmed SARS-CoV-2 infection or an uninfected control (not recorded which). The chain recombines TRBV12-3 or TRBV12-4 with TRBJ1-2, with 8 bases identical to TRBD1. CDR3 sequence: CASSFQGAGGYTF. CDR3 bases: TGTGCCAGCAGTTTTCAGGGGGCAGGCGGCTACACCTTC.